Below are 25 T cell receptor beta chains sequenced from a single sample in a study of blood T cell repertoires in COVID-19. The data were produced by immunoSEQ multiplex PCR, yet TCRdb's version contains in-frame clones alone and is incomplete. The data contain about 250,000 clones, around 82% of them singletons. The sample was peripheral blood. These receptors were taken from a woman over 75 with active or convalescent COVID-19.

The CDR3 DNA follows: TGTGCCAGCAGTGTAGGGGGTCGAACTGAAGCTTTCTTT. Amino acids: CASSVGGRTEAFF. V usage is TRBV2 and J usage is TRBJ1-1; D might be TRBD1 (6 bases). There are 13 residues in the CDR3. The V gene's germline CDR1 is SNHLY and CDR2 FYNNEI. V gave up 4 bases and J gave up 5 bases, with 11 bases separating them.

This clone turned up a few times. This chain connects TRBV7-9 to TRBJ2-5, with a tentative D call TRBD2 (5 bases). This CDR3 is built from 13 residues. Germline V gene lookup returns CDR1 SEHNR and CDR2 FQNEAQ (reference sequence). Trimming pared 2 bases from V and 7 bases from J, leaving 11 bases between. The CDR3 region has the DNA TGTGCCAGCAGCTTACTGTCCGAGGGGACCCAGTACTTC. Amino acid sequence: CASSLLSEGTQYF. The variable domain in full, completed from reference TRBV7-9 and TRBJ2-5, reads DTGVSQNPRHKITKRGQNVTFRCDPISEHNRLYWYRQTLGQGPEFLTYFQNEAQLEKSRLLSDRFSAERPKGSFSTLEIQRTEQGDSAMYLCASSLLSEGTQYFGPGTRLLVL.

V usage is TRBV6-5 and J usage is TRBJ1-6, with D possibly being TRBD1 (5 bases). There are 15 residues in the CDR3. Germline CDR1 reads MNHEY; CDR2 reads SVGAGI. Trimming cost V 8 bases and J 2 bases, with 13 bases left between them. The CDR3 reads CASQGARAYNSPLHF. CDR3 coding DNA: TGTGCCAGCCAAGGGGCAAGGGCCTATAATTCACCCCTCCACTTT.

V gene TRBV30 combines with J gene TRBJ2-3; 10 bases are shared with TRBD1. The CDR3 is made up of 15 amino acids. V shed 2 bases, J shed 4 bases, and the junction held 6 bases outside the gene matches. Germline values: CDR1 GTSNPN, CDR2 SVGIG (reference sequence). The DNA for the CDR3 is TGTGCCTGGAGTTCGGGACAGGGGCATGCAGATACGCAGTATTTT. Translated, it gives CAWSSGQGHADTQYF.

J is TRBJ1-5 and V is TRBV2, with D possibly matching TRBD1 (6 bases). Germline V gene lookup returns CDR1 SNHLY and CDR2 FYNNEI. The CDR3 has 16 amino acids. The ends were cut back, 6 bases at V and 3 bases at J, with 18 bases in the middle. As DNA, the CDR3 is TGTGCCAGCAGCTGGGGGCCCGGACAGACCAATCAGCCCCAGCATTTT. It is translated as CASSWGPGQTNQPQHF.

This chain connects TRBV28 to TRBJ1-4; a weak D match, TRBD1 (5 bases). Trimming took 8 bases from V and 8 from J, leaving 12 bases between them. Germline loops: CDR1 MDHEN, CDR2 SYDVKM. This CDR3 spans 12 amino acids. The CDR3 sequence is CASGSGYEKLFF. The CDR3 DNA is TGTGCCAGCGGTTCAGGGTACGAAAAACTGTTTTTT.

The chain combines TRBV27 with TRBJ2-7, with 8 positions matching TRBD1. Germline CDR1 MNHEY, CDR2 SMNVEV (reference sequence). This CDR3 contains 15 residues. With V trimmed by 5 bases and J by 4 bases, 10 bases remained unmatched. CDR3 protein: CASSRTQGVGYEQYF. The CDR3 DNA follows: TGTGCCAGCAGTCGTACACAGGGGGTAGGGTACGAGCAGTACTTC.

This clone appeared a few times. The rearrangement links TRBV5-4 to TRBJ1-3, with TRBD1 matching over 7 bases. Germline V gene data show CDR1 as SGHNT and CDR2 as YYREEE (reference sequence). The CDR3 sequence is 13 residues long. V was pared by 3 bases and J by 7 bases, with 4 bases of the junction left unmatched. CDR3 in DNA: TGTGCCAGCAGCTCGCAGGGGGAGAACACCATATATTTT. Amino acid sequence: CASSSQGENTIYF.

The chain is built from TRBV15 and TRBJ2-3, with D unclear. The length of the CDR3 is 16 residues. Trimming stripped 1 base from V and 3 bases from J, with 14 bases between. Germline V CDR1 and CDR2: LNHNV, YYDKDF (reference sequence). The CDR3 protein is CATSRGRGAGTDTQYF. CDR3 DNA sequence: TGTGCCACCAGCAGAGGACGCGGCGCCGGGACAGATACGCAGTATTTT. The full variable domain, in which reference TRBV15 and TRBJ2-3 provide the parts outside the CDR3, is DAMVIQNPRYQVTQFGKPVTLSCSQTLNHNVMYWYQQKSSQAPKLLFHYYDKDFNNEADTPDNFQSRRPNTSFCFLDIRSPGLGDTAMYLCATSRGRGAGTDTQYFGPGTRLTVL.

V is TRBV11-3 and J is TRBJ2-3; TRBD1 aligns across 10 bases. V shed 5 bases and J 2 bases; nucleotides not matched to a gene: 4. CDR1 is SGHNT, CDR2 YENEEA, per germline. This CDR3 has 15 residues. The CDR3 loop is CASSLGQGYTDTQYF. The CDR3 DNA follows: TGTGCCAGCAGCCTGGGACAGGGGTACACAGATACGCAGTATTTT.

In this sample, this clone turned up many times. This chain links TRBV5-1 with TRBJ2-3; 8 nucleotides agree with TRBD1. With V trimmed by 3 bases and J by 8 bases, 11 bases remained unmatched. The CDR3 is 15 amino acids. Germline loops: CDR1 SGHRS, CDR2 YFSETQ. CDR3 in amino acids: CASSSSGTGIFTQYF. The DNA for the CDR3 is TGCGCCAGCAGCTCGTCCGGGACAGGTATTTTTACGCAGTATTTT. Filled out from reference TRBV5-1 and TRBJ2-3, the complete variable domain reads KAGVTQTPRYLIKTRGQQVTLSCSPISGHRSVSWYQQTPGQGLQFLFEYFSETQRNKGNFPGRFSGRQFSNSRSEMNVSTLELGDSALYLCASSSSGTGIFTQYFGPGTRLTVL.

Details on this clone: The CDR3 ends on some other residue instead of the conserved phenylalanine or tryptophan, so this is likely a read error. The chain couples TRBV7-9 to TRBJ1-5; the D is unclear. The CDR3 covers 12 residues. Trimming pared 1 base from V and 7 bases from J, leaving 5 bases between. Germline CDR1 reads SEHNR; CDR2 reads FQNEAQ (reference sequence). The CDR3 DNA reads TGTGCCAGCAGCTTAGATGTACAGCCCCAGCATCTT. Protein product: CASSLDVQPQHL.

The V and J genes are TRBV25-1 and TRBJ1-1, with 8 bases fitting TRBD1. The germline CDR1 and CDR2 sequences are MGHDK and SYGVNS. The trim removed 6 bases at V and 4 bases at J, leaving 1 base unmatched. This CDR3 is built from 12 residues. The chain's CDR3 is CASSTGGTEAFF. In DNA form, the CDR3 reads TGTGCCAGCAGCACAGGGGGCACTGAAGCTTTCTTT. The full variable domain, with the rest looked up from reference TRBV25-1 and TRBJ1-1, is EADIYQTPRYLVIGTGKKITLECSQTMGHDKMYWYQQDPGMELHLIHYSYGVNSTEKGDLSSESTVSRIRTEHFPLTLESARPSHTSQYLCASSTGGTEAFFGQGTRLTVV.

The chain has TRBV6-5 and TRBJ2-7, with D possibly matching TRBD2 (6 bases). Germline V gene data show CDR1 as MNHEY and CDR2 as SVGAGI. The V end was cut by 2 bases, the J end by 7 bases, with 9 bases between. The CDR3 has 12 amino acids. The CDR3: CASSYKGREQYF. CDR3 nucleotide sequence: TGTGCCAGCAGTTACAAGGGGAGGGAGCAGTACTTC.

The rearrangement uses TRBV5-1 and TRBJ2-4; 10 bases are shared with TRBD2. Germline trimming cut 2 bases from V and 2 bases from J; bases unmatched to any gene: 1. The CDR3 consists of 15 residues. CDR1 SGHRS and CDR2 YFSETQ come from the germline V gene. CDR3 loop: CASSFTSGTKNIQYF. The CDR3 bases are TGCGCCAGCAGCTTTACTAGCGGGACCAAAAACATTCAGTACTTC. Full variable domain (outside the CDR3, taken from reference TRBV5-1 and TRBJ2-4): KAGVTQTPRYLIKTRGQQVTLSCSPISGHRSVSWYQQTPGQGLQFLFEYFSETQRNKGNFPGRFSGRQFSNSRSEMNVSTLELGDSALYLCASSFTSGTKNIQYFGAGTRLSVL.

The chain carries TRBV21-1 and TRBJ2-5; no check of the table's D call, TRBD2, against the DNA was made. TRBV21-1 is a documented pseudogene. This CDR3 has 14 residues. In nucleotides, the CDR3 is TGTGCCGCTCGACTCGGGCGGGGGGAAGAGACCCAGTACTTC. Its protein is CAARLGRGEETQYF.

This sequence joins TRBV28 and TRBJ1-5, with D tentatively TRBD1 (6 bases). This CDR3 comprises 14 residues. The germline V gene encodes CDR1 MDHEN and CDR2 SYDVKM. V was shortened by 3 bases and J by 7 bases, with 13 bases between the two germline ends. CDR3 sequence: CASSFGGIYQPQHF. As DNA, the CDR3 is TGTGCCAGCAGTTTTGGGGGCATTTACCAGCCCCAGCATTTT.

The chain recombines TRBV5-4 with TRBJ2-2; D possibly corresponds to TRBD2 (6 bases). The CDR3 has 15 amino acids. Between the trimmed V and J ends, which lost 0 bases and 1 base, there was a span of 7 bases. The germline CDR1 and CDR2 sequences are SGHNT and YYREEE (reference sequence). The CDR3: CASSLGGKNTGELFF. DNA for the CDR3: TGTGCCAGCAGCTTGGGCGGGAAGAACACCGGGGAGCTGTTTTTT.

The rearrangement links TRBV7-9 to TRBJ1-6; 9 nucleotides line up with TRBD1. The germline gives CDR1 SEHNR, CDR2 FQNEAQ (reference sequence). Losses at the gene ends were 5 bases for V and 10 bases for J; bases not matched to a gene: 9. This CDR3 contains 15 residues. DNA for the CDR3: TGTGCCAGCAGCCCGTGGGACAGGGAGGAATCACCCCTCCACTTT. This translates into CASSPWDREESPLHF.

This chain joins TRBV30 and TRBJ1-6, with a weak D call TRBD1 (5 bases). Trimming removed 0 bases at V and 7 bases at J, with 13 bases between. This CDR3 contains 15 residues. Germline assignment: CDR1 GTSNPN and CDR2 SVGIG (reference sequence). The CDR3 is CAWSVHPGGNSPLHF. CDR3 bases: TGTGCCTGGAGTGTACACCCTGGGGGGAATTCACCCCTCCACTTT.

This clone was detected only once. V gene TRBV28 combines with J gene TRBJ2-7, with 7 bases identical to TRBD2. V dropped 4 bases and J dropped 4; count of bases not matched to a gene: 13. Per the germline V gene, CDR1 is MDHEN and CDR2 is SYDVKM. This CDR3 spans 16 amino acids. The CDR3 loop reads CASSSRGRETFYEQYF. The CDR3 bases are TGTGCCAGCAGTTCCCGTGGGAGGGAAACGTTTTACGAGCAGTACTTC.

The chain couples TRBV27 to TRBJ1-2; TRBD1 agrees at 9 bases. The germline V gene has CDR1 MNHEY and CDR2 SMNVEV (reference sequence). The V segment lost 3 bases and the J segment 8 bases; nucleotides outside the gene matches: 10. CDR3 length equals 15 residues. CDR3 loop: CASSFTGTGYRGYTF. The CDR3 region has the DNA TGTGCCAGCAGTTTCACCGGGACAGGGTATCGAGGCTACACCTTC.

The chain joins TRBV10-1 to TRBJ2-2; D is perhaps TRBD2 (6 bases). Trimming pared 6 bases from V and 6 bases from J, leaving 11 bases between. CDR1 WNHNN and CDR2 SYGVQD come from the germline V gene (reference sequence). The length of the CDR3 is 13 residues. The CDR3 here is CASRRTISGELFF. The CDR3 DNA is TGCGCCAGCAGGAGGACTATTTCCGGGGAGCTGTTTTTT.

The chain recombines TRBV30 with TRBJ2-5; 9 nucleotides agree with TRBD2. CDR1 GTSNPN and CDR2 SVGIG come from the germline V gene (reference sequence). The CDR3 runs to 14 residues. Unmatched junction bases numbered 6, after V lost 2 bases and J lost 5 bases. In DNA form, the CDR3 reads TGTGCCTGGAGTAGCGCGGGGGGGGGCGAGACCCAGTACTTC. It yields the protein CAWSSAGGGETQYF.

The chain recombines TRBV5-1 with TRBJ2-3; TRBD2 agrees at 12 bases. The junction had 7 bases not matched to a gene; V was cut back by 0 bases and J by 5 bases. Germline V gives CDR1 SGHRS, CDR2 YFSETQ. CDR3 length: 17 amino acids. CDR3 nucleotides: TGCGCCAGCAGCTTGGGCGCGCTAGCGGGGGGGGAAGATACGCAGTATTTT. Translation: CASSLGALAGGEDTQYF.